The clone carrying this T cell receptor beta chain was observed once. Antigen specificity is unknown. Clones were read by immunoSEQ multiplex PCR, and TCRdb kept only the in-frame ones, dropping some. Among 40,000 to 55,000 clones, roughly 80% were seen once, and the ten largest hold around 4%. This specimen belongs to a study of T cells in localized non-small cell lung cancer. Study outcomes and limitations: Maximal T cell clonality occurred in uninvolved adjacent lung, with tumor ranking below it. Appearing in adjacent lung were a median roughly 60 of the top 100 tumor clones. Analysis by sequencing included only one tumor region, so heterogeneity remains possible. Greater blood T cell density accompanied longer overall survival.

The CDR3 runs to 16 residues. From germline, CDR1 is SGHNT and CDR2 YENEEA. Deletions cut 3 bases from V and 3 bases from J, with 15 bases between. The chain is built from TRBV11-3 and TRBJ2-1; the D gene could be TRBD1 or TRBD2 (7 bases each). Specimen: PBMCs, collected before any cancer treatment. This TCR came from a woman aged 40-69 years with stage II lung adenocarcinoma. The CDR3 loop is CASSLQGGQGYNEQFF. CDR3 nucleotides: TGTGCCAGCAGCTTGCAGGGGGGGCAGGGCTACAATGAGCAGTTCTTC.